The sequence of this T cell receptor (beta chain) was determined in a study of blood T cell repertoires in COVID-19. Trimming removed 1 base from V and 5 bases from J, with 14 bases in between. Germline lookup yields CDR1 GTSNPN and CDR2 SVGIG (reference sequence). The CDR3 is 14 amino acids. Libraries were prepared by immunoSEQ multiplex PCR; TCRdb keeps only in-frame clonotypes and omits some of them. The table records 210,000 or so clones, about 82% of them present only once. This sequence originates from a man in his fifties with COVID-19, enrolled during active disease. The chain is built from TRBV30 and TRBJ1-1, with D perhaps TRBD1 (5 bases). Sequencing was done on a sample of peripheral blood. CDR3 DNA sequence: TGTGCCTGGAGTGCCGGGGGTCGAGTGACTGAAGCTTTCTTT. It translates to CAWSAGGRVTEAFF.